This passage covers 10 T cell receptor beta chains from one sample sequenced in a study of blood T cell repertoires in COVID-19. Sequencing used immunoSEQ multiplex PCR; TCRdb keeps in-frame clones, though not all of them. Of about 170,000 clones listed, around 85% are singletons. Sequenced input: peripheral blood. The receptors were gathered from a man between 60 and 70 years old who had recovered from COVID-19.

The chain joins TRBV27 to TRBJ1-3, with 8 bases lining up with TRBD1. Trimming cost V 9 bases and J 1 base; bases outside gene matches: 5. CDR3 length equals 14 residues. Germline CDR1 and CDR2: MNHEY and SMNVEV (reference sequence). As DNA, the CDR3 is TGTGCCAGGTATCGACAGGGGTCTGGAAACACCATATATTTT. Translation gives CARYRQGSGNTIYF.

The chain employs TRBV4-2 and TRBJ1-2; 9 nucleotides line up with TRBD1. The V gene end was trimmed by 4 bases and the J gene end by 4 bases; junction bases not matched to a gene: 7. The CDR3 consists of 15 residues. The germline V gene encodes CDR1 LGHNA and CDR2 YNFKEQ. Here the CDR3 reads CASSPRTGAIYGYTF. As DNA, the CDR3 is TGTGCCAGCAGCCCACGGACAGGGGCCATCTATGGCTACACCTTC.

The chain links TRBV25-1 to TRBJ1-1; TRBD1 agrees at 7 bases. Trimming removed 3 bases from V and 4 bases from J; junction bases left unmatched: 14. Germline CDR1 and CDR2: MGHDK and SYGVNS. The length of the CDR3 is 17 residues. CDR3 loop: CASSEIGGRQGSTEAFF. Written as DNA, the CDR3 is TGTGCCAGCAGTGAGATCGGAGGACGACAGGGAAGCACTGAAGCTTTCTTT.

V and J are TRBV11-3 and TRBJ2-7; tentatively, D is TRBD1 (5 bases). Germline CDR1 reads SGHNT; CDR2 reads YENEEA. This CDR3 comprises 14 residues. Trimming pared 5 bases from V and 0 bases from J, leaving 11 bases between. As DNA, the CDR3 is TGTGCCAGCAGCCCCAGGGCCACCTCCTACGAGCAGTACTTC. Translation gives CASSPRATSYEQYF.

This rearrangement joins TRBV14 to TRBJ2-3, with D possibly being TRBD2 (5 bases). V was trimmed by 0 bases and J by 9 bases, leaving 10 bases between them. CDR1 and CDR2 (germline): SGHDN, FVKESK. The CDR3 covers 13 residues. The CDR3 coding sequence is TGTGCCAGCAGCCAAGATCGCCCGGGGACGCAGTATTTT. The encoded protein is CASSQDRPGTQYF.

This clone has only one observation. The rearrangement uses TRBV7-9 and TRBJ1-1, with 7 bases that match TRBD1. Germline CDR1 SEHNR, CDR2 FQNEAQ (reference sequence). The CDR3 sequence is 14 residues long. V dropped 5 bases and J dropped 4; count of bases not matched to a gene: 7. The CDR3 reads CASSATTGLTEAFF. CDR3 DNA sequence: TGTGCCAGCAGCGCAACGACAGGGCTCACTGAAGCTTTCTTT. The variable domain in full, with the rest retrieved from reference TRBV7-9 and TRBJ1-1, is DTGVSQNPRHKITKRGQNVTFRCDPISEHNRLYWYRQTLGQGPEFLTYFQNEAQLEKSRLLSDRFSAERPKGSFSTLEIQRTEQGDSAMYLCASSATTGLTEAFFGQGTRLTVV.

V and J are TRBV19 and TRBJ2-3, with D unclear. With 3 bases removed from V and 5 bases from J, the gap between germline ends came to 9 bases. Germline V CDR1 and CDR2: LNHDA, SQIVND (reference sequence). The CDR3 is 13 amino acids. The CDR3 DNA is TGTGCCAGTAGTATTAATGGCGGAGATACGCAGTATTTT. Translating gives CASSINGGDTQYF.

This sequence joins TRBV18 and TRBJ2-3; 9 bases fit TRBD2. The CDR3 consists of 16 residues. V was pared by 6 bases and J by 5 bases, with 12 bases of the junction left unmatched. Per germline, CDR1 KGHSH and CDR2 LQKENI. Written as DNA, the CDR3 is TGTGCCAGCTCCACGATCCCGCGGGGGGGGAAAGATACGCAGTATTTT. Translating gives CASSTIPRGGKDTQYF.

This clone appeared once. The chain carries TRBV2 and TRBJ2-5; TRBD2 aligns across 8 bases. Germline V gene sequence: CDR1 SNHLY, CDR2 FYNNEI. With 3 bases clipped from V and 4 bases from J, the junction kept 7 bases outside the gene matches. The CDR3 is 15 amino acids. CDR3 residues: CASSDGKRGRETQYF. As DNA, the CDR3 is TGTGCCAGCAGTGATGGGAAGCGGGGGAGAGAGACCCAGTACTTC.

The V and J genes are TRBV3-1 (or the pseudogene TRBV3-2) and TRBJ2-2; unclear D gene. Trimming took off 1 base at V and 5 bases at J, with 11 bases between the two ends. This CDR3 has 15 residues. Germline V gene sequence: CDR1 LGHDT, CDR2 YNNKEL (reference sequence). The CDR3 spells CASSQVSSPTGELFF. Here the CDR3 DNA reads TGTGCCAGCAGCCAAGTCTCCTCCCCGACCGGGGAGCTGTTTTTT.